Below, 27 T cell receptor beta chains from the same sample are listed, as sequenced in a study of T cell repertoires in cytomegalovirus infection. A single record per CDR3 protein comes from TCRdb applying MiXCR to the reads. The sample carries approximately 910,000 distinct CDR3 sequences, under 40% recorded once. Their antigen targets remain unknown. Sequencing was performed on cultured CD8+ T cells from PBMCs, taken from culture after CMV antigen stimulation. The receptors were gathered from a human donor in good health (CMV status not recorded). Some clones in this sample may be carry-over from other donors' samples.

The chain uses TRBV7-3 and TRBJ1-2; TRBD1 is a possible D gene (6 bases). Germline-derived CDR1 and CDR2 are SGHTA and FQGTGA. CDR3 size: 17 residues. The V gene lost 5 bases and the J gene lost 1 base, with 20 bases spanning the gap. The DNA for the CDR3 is TGTGCCAGCAGCCCAGGGGACCGACTCTTCTTTAACTATGGCTACACCTTC. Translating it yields CASSPGDRLFFNYGYTF.

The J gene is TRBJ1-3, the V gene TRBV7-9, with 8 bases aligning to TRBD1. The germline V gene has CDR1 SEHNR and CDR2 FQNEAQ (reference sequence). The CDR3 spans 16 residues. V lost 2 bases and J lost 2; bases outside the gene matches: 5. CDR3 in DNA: TGTGCCAGCAGCTTAACGCCGGACAGGGCTGGAAACACCATATATTTT. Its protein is CASSLTPDRAGNTIYF.

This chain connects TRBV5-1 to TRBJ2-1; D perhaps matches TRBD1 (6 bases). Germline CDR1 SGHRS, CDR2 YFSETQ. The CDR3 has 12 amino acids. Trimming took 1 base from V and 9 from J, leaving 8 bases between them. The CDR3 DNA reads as TGCGCCAGCAGCTTGAAGGGGGTTGAGCAGTTCTTC. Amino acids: CASSLKGVEQFF. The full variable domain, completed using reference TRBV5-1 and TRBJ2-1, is KAGVTQTPRYLIKTRGQQVTLSCSPISGHRSVSWYQQTPGQGLQFLFEYFSETQRNKGNFPGRFSGRQFSNSRSEMNVSTLELGDSALYLCASSLKGVEQFFGPGTRLTVL.

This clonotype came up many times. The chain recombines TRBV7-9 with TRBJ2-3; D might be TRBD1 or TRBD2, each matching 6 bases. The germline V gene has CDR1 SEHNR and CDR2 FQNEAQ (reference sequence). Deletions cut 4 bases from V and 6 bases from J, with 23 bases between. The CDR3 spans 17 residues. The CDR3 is CASSSTRGGLSGDTQYF. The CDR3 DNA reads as TGTGCCAGCAGCTCAACACGAGGGGGGTTATCAGGGGATACGCAGTATTTT.

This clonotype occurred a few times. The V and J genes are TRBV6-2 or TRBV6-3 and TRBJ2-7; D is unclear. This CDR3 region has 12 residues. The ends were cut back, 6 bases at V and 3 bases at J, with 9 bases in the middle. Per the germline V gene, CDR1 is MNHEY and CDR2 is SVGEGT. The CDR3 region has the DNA TGTGCCAGCAGAAATCTGGACTACGAGCAGTACGTC. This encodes CASRNLDYEQYV.

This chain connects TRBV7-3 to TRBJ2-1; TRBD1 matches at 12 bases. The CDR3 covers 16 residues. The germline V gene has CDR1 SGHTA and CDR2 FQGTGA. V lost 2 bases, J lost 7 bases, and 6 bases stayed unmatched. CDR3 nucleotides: TGTGCCAGCAGCTTAGTCGGGACAGGGGGCCGGAATGAGCAGTTCTTC. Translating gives CASSLVGTGGRNEQFF.

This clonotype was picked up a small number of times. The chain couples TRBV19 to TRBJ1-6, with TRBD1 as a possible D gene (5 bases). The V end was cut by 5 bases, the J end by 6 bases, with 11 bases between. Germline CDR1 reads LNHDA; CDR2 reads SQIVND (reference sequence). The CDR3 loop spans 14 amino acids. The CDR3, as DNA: TGTGCCAGTAGTTACGACAGATTTAATTCACCCCTCCACTTT. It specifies CASSYDRFNSPLHF.

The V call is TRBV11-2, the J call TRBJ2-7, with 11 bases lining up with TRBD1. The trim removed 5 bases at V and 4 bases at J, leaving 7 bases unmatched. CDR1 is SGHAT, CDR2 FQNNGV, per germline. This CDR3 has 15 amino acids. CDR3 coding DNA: TGTGCCAGCAGCACCTGGACAGGGGGCTCTTACGAGCAGTACTTC. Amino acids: CASSTWTGGSYEQYF.

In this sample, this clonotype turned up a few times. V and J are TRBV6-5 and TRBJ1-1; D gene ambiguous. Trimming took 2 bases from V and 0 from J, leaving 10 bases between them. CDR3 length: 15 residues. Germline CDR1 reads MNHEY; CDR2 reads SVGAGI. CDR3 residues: CASSYEVAMNTEAFF. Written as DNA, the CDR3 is TGTGCCAGCAGTTACGAGGTGGCGATGAACACTGAAGCTTTCTTT.

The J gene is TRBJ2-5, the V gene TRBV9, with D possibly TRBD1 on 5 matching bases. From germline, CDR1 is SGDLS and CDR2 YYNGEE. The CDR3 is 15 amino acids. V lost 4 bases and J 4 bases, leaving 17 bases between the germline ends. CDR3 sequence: CASSPTGSWGETQYF. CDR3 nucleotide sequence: TGTGCCAGCAGCCCCACAGGTTCCTGGGGAGAGACCCAGTACTTC.

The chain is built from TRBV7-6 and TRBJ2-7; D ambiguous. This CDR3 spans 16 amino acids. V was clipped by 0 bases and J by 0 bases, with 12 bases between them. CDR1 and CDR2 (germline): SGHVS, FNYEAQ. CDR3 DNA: TGTGCCAGCAGCTTAGCGGGTTGGTCGAGCTCCTACGAGCAGTACTTC. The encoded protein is CASSLAGWSSSYEQYF.

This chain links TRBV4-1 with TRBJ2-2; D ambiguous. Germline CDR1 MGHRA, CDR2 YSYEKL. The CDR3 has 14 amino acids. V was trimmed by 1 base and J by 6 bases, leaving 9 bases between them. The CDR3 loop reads CASSQGVGAGELFF. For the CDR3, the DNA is TGCGCCAGCAGCCAAGGGGTCGGAGCCGGGGAGCTGTTTTTT.

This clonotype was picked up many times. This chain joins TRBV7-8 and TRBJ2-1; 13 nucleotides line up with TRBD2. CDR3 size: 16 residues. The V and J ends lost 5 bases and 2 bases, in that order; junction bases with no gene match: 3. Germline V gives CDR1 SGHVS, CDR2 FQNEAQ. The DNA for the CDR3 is TGTGCCAGCAGCAGACTAGCGGGGGGCACCTACAATGAGCAGTTCTTC. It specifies CASSRLAGGTYNEQFF.

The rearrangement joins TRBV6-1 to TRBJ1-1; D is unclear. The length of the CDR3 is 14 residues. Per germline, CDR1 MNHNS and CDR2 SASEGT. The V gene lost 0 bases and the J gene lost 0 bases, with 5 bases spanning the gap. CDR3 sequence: CASSEAQLNTEAFF. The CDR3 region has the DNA TGTGCCAGCAGTGAAGCCCAGCTGAACACTGAAGCTTTCTTT.

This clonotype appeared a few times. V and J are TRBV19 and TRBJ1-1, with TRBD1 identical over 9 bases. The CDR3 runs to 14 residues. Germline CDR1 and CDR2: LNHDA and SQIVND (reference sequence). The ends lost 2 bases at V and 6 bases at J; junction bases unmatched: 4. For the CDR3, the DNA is TGTGCCAGTAGTATAAGGACAGGGGTGGCTGAAGCTTTCTTT. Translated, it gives CASSIRTGVAEAFF.

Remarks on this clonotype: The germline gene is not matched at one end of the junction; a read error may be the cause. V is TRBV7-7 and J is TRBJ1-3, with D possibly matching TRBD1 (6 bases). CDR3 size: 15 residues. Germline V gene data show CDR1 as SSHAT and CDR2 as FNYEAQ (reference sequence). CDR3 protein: CASSGQPGPGNTIYF. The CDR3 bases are TGTGCTAGCAGCGGACAGCCCGGCCCTGGAAACACCATATATTTT.

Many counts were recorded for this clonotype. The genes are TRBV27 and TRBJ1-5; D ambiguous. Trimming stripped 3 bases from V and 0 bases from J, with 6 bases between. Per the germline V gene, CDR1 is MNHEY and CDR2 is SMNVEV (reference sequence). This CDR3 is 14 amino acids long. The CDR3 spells CASSFLDSNQPQHF. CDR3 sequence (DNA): TGTGCCAGCAGTTTCCTAGATAGCAATCAGCCCCAGCATTTT.

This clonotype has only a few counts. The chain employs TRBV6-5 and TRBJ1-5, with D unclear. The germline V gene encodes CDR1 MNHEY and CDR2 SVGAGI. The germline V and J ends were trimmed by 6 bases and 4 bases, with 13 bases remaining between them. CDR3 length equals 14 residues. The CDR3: CASSLMYGNQPQHF. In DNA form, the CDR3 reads TGTGCCAGCAGCCTAATGTACGGAAATCAGCCCCAGCATTTT.

CDR3 sequence reads: CASITGFLGANVLTF. CDR3 DNA sequence: TGTGCCAGCATTACAGGGTTTCTCGGGGCCAACGTCCTGACTTTC. The rearrangement links TRBV6-6 to TRBJ2-6; weak D call: TRBD1 (6 bases). The V gene lost 7 bases and the J gene lost 4 bases, with 14 bases spanning the gap. The CDR3 covers 15 residues. Germline CDR1 reads MNHNY; CDR2 reads SVGAGI (reference sequence).

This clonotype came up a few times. The CDR3 loop reads CASSEVEGSSYNSPLHF. The CDR3 DNA reads TGTGCCAGCAGTGAAGTGGAGGGGAGCTCCTATAATTCACCCCTCCACTTT. The chain joins TRBV2 to TRBJ1-6; tentative D call: TRBD1 (5 bases). The V end lost 1 base, the J end lost 0 bases, and 10 bases lay between the germline ends. CDR1 and CDR2 (germline): SNHLY, FYNNEI. CDR3 length: 17 residues.

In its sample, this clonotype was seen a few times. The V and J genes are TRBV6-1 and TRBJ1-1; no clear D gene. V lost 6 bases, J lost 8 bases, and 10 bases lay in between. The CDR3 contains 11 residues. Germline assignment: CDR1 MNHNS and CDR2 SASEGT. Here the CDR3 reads CASSSNREAFF. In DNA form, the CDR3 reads TGTGCCAGCAGCTCTAATCGAGAAGCTTTCTTT.

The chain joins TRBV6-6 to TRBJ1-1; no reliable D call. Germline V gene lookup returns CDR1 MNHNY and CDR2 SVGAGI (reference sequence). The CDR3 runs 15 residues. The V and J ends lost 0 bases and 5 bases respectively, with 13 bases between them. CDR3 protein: CASSYSNHVGTEAFF. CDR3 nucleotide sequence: TGTGCCAGCAGTTACTCGAATCACGTAGGGACTGAAGCTTTCTTT.

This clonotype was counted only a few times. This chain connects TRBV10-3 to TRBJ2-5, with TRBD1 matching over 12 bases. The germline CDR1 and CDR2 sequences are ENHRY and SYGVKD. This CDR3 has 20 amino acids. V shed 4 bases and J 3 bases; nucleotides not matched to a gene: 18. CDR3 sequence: CAISGAPGQGARREEETQYF. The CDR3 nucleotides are TGTGCCATCAGTGGGGCCCCGGGACAGGGGGCCCGACGAGAAGAAGAGACCCAGTACTTC.

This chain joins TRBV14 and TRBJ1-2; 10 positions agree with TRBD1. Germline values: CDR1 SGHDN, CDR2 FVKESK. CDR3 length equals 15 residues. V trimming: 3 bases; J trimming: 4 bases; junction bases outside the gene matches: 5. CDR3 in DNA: TGTGCCAGCAGCCAGCGTCGGGACAGGGGCTATGGCTACACCTTC. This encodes CASSQRRDRGYGYTF. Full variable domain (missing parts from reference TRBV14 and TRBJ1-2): EAGVTQFPSHSVIEKGQTVTLRCDPISGHDNLYWYRRVMGKEIKFLLHFVKESKQDESGMPNNRFLAERTGGTYSTLKVQPAELEDSGVYFCASSQRRDRGYGYTFGSGTRLTVV.

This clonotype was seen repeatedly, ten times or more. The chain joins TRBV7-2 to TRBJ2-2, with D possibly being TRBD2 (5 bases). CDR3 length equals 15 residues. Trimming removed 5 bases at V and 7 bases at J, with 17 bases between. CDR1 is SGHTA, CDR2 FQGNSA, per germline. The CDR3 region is CASSPSPGGYGELFF. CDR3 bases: TGTGCCAGCAGCCCCTCCCCCGGCGGGTACGGGGAGCTGTTTTTT.

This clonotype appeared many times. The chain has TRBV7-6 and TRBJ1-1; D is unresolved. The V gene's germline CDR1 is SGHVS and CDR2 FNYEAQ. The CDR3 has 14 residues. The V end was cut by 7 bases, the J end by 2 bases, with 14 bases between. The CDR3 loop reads CASTGDYSNTEAFF. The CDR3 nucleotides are TGTGCCAGCACCGGCGACTACTCCAACACTGAAGCTTTCTTT.

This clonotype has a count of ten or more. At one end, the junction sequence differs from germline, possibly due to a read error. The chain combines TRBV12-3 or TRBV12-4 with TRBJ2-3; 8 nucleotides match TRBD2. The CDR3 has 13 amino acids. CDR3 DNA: TGTGCCAGCAGCTTAGCGGGGTCAGATACGCAGTATTTT. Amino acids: CASSLAGSDTQYF.